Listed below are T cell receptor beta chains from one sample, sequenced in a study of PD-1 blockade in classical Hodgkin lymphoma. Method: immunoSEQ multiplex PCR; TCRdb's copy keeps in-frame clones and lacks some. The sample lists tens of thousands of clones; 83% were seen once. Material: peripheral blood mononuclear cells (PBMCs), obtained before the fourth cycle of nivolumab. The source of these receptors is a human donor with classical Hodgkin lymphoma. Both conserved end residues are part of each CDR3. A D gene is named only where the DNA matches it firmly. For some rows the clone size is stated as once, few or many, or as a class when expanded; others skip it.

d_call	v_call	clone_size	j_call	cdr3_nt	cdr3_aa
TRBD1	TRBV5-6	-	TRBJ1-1	TGTGCCAGCAGCCCCTCCCCGGGACAGGTTTTGTACACTGAAGCTTTCTTT	CASSPSPGQVLYTEAFF
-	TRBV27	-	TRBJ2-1	TGTGCCAGCAGTTTATCGAATGGGGGTGGGGACTACAATGAGCAGTTCTTC	CASSLSNGGGDYNEQFF
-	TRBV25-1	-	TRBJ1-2	TGTGCCAGCACCTGGGAAGGGGCTGGCTACACCTTC	CASTWEGAGYTF
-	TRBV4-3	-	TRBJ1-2	TGCGCCAGCAGCCAAGATCCAACAGGAGGCTATGGCTACACCTTC	CASSQDPTGGYGYTF
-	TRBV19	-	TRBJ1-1	TGTGCCAGTACCAAAAACCTTGGACAGAGTGCCACTGAAGCTTTCTTT	CASTKNLGQSATEAFF
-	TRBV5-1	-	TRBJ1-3	TGCGCCAGCAGCTTGGAGGTCTTCTCTGGAAACACCATATATTTT	CASSLEVFSGNTIYF
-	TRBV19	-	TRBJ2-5	TGTGCCAGTAGTACGCTACAGGTCCAAGAGACCCAGTACTTC	CASSTLQVQETQYF
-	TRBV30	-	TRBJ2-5	TGTGCCTGGAGTCCCCAGGGACCCGAGACCCAGTACTTC	CAWSPQGPETQYF
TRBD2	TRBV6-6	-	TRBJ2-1	TGTGCCAGCAGTTACCCACTAGCGGGAGGGCCCAATGAGCAGTTCTTC	CASSYPLAGGPNEQFF
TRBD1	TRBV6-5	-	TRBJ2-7	TGTGCCAGCAGTTACTCGGACAGGTTCTCCTACGAGCAGTACTTC	CASSYSDRFSYEQYF
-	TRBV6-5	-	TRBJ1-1	TGTGCCAGCAGTGCCGACGGGGGGTCGGGCACTGAAGCTTTCTTT	CASSADGGSGTEAFF
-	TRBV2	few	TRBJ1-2	TGTGCCAGCCGGTCGTTCGGGCTGGAGGGCTACACCTTC	CASRSFGLEGYTF
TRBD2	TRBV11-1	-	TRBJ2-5	TGTGCCAGCAGCTTAGGGACTAGCGGTCAAGAGACCCAGTACTTC	CASSLGTSGQETQYF
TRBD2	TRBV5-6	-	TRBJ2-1	TGTGCCAGCAGCTTGGCTCCGACTAGCGGGAGACATGAGCAGTTCTTC	CASSLAPTSGRHEQFF
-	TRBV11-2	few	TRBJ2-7	TGTGCCAGCAGCTTAGATCCAGGGAACTACGAGCAGTACTTC	CASSLDPGNYEQYF
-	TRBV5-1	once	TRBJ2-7	TGCGCCAGCAGCTTGGAAGGGCCCCCGGCTGGGGAGCAGTACTTC	CASSLEGPPAGEQYF
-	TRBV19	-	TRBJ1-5	TGTGCCAGCAGCGGGGGCGGAAACAATCAGCCCCAGCATTTT	CASSGGGNNQPQHF